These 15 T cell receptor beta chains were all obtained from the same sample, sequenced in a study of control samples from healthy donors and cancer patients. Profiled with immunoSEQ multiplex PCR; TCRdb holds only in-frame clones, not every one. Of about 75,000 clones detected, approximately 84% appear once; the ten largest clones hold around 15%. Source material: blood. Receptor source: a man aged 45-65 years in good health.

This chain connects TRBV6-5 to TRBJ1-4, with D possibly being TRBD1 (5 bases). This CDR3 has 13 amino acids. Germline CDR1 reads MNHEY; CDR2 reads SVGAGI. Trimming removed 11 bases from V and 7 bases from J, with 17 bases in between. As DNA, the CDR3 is TGTGCCGGTTCCAGGGAAGTAGGTGAAAAACTGTTTTTT. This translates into CAGSREVGEKLFF.

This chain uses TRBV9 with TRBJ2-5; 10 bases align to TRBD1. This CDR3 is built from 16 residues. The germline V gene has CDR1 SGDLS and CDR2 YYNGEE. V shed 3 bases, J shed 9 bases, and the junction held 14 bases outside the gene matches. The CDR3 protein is CASSATSGTGAAAQYF. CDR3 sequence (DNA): TGTGCCAGCAGCGCTACCTCCGGGACAGGGGCTGCGGCCCAGTACTTC.

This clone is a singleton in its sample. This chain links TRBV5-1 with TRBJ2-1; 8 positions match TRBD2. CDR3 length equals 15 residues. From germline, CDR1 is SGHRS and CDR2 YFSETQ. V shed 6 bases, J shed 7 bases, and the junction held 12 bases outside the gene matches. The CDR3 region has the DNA TGCGCCAGCATTCCGACTGGCGGGAGGCCGAATGAGCAGTTCTTC. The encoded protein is CASIPTGGRPNEQFF.

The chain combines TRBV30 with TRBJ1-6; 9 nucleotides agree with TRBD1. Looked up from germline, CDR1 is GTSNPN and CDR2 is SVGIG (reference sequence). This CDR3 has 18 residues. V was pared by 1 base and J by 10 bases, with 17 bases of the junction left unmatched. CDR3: CAWSDYRPGQGGLSPLHF. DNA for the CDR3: TGTGCCTGGAGTGATTACCGACCGGGACAGGGTGGGTTATCACCCCTCCACTTT. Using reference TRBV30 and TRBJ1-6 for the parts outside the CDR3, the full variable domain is SQTIHQWPATLVQPVGSPLSLECTVEGTSNPNLYWYRQAAGRGLQLLFYSVGIGQISSEVPQNLSASRPQDRQFILSSKKLLLSDSGFYLCAWSDYRPGQGGLSPLHFGNGTRLTVT.

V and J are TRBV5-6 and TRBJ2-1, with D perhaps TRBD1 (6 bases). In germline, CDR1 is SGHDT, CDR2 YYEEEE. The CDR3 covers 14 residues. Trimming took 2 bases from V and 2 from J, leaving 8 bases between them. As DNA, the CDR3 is TGTGCCAGCAGCTTCAGGGGCCCCTACAATGAGCAGTTCTTC. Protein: CASSFRGPYNEQFF.

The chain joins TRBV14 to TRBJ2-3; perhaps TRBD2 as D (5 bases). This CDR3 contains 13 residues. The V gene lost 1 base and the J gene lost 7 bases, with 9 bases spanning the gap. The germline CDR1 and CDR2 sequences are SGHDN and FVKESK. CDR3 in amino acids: CASSQGGAYTQYF. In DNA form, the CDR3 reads TGTGCCAGCAGCCAAGGGGGAGCTTATACGCAGTATTTT.

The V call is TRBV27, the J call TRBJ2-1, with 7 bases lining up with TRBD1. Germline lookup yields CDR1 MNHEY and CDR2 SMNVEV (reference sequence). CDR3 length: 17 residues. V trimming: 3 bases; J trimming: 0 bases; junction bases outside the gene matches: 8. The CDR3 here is CASSFLQGVPSYNEQFF. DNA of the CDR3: TGTGCCAGCAGTTTTCTCCAGGGGGTCCCCTCCTACAATGAGCAGTTCTTC.

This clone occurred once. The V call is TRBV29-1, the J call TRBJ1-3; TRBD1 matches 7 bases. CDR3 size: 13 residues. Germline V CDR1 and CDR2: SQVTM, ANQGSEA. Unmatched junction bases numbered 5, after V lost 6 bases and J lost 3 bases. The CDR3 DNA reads TGCAGCGTCTCCGGGACAGTTGGAAACACCATATATTTT. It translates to CSVSGTVGNTIYF.

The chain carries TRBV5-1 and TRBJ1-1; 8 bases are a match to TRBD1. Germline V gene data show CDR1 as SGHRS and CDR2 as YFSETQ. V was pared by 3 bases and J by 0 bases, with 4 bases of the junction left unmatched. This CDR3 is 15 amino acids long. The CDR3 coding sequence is TGCGCCAGCAGCTCCAACAGGGGGTTGAACACTGAAGCTTTCTTT. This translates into CASSSNRGLNTEAFF.

CDR3 loop: CASSRYPEGSYNEQFF. CDR3 coding DNA: TGTGCCAGCAGTAGATACCCGGAGGGCTCCTACAATGAGCAGTTCTTC. The chain carries TRBV25-1 and TRBJ2-1, with D tentatively TRBD2 (6 bases). Trimming took off 5 bases at V and 0 bases at J, with 14 bases between the two ends. CDR1 and CDR2 (germline): MGHDK, SYGVNS. The CDR3 spans 16 residues.

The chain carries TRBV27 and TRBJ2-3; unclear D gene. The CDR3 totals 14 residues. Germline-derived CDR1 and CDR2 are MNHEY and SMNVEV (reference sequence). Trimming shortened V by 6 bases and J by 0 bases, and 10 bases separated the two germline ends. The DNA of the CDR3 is TGTGCCAGCAGAGAACTTCCTAGCACAGATACGCAGTATTTT. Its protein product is CASRELPSTDTQYF.

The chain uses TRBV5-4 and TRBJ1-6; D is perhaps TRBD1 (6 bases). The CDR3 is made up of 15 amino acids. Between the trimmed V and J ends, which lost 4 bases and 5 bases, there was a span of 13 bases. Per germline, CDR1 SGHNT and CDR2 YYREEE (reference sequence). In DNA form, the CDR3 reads TGTGCCAGCAGCCCGGACAGTCATAATAATTCACCCCTCCACTTT. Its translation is CASSPDSHNNSPLHF.

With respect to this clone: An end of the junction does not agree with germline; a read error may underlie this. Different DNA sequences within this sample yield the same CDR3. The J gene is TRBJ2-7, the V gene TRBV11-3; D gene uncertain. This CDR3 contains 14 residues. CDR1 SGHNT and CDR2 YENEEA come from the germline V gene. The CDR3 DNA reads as TGCGCCAGCAGCTCGAAAATAAACAGCTACGAGCAGTACTTC. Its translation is CASSSKINSYEQYF.

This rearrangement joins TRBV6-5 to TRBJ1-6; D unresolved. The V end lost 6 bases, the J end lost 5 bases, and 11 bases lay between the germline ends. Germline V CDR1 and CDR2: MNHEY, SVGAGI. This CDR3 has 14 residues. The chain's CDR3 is CASRRRRNNSPLHF. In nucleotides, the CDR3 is TGTGCCAGCAGACGAAGGAGGAATAATTCACCCCTCCACTTT.

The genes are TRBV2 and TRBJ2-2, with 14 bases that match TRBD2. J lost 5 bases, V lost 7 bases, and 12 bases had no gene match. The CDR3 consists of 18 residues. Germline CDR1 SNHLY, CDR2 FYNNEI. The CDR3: CASNRGLAGEPGTGELFF. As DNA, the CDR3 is TGTGCCAGCAACAGGGGACTAGCGGGGGAGCCTGGGACCGGGGAGCTGTTTTTT.